A selection of T cell receptor beta chains follows, all from one sample in a study of metastatic and nonmetastatic thyroid tumors. TCRdb re-analyzed the PCR reads using MiXCR. The table has around 64,000 clones, roughly 4% seen once. The specimen sequenced was blood. Receptor source: a female donor with papillary thyroid cancer or a benign thyroid nodule (not recorded which). Some clones in this sample may be carry-over from other donors' samples. Each CDR3 is given with its conserved first and last residue. The D gene is left open where the match is weak. Clone size is stated in some rows and not others, as once, few, many or a class when expanded.

j_gene: TRBJ1-2
d_gene: -
v_gene: TRBV30
abundance: few
CDR3aa: CAWSRQDFGGYTF
CDR3nt: TGTGCCTGGAGTCGACAGGACTTTGGGGGCTACACCTTC

j_gene: TRBJ2-7
d_gene: -
v_gene: TRBV7-8
abundance: many
CDR3aa: CASSLARAGSAEQYF
CDR3nt: TGTGCCAGCAGCTTAGCGCGGGCAGGGTCGGCCGAGCAGTACTTC

j_gene: TRBJ1-2
d_gene: -
v_gene: TRBV5-1
abundance: many
CDR3aa: CASSLEAGYGYTF
CDR3nt: TGCGCCAGCAGCTTGGAGGCAGGCTATGGCTACACCTTC

j_gene: TRBJ2-7
d_gene: -
v_gene: TRBV2
abundance: few
CDR3aa: CANRWVWAQCEQYF
CDR3nt: TGTGCCAACAGATGGGTGTGGGCCCAGTGCGAGCAGTACTTC

j_gene: TRBJ1-2
d_gene: -
v_gene: TRBV5-1
abundance: many
CDR3aa: CASSKGDNNYGYTF
CDR3nt: TGCGCCAGCAGTAAGGGGGACAATAACTATGGCTACACCTTC

j_gene: TRBJ2-5
d_gene: TRBD1
v_gene: TRBV4-1
abundance: many
CDR3aa: CASSQTLIQGAGGETQYF
CDR3nt: TGCGCCAGCAGCCAGACCCTTATACAGGGGGCTGGTGGGGAGACCCAGTACTTC

j_gene: TRBJ1-5
d_gene: TRBD1
v_gene: TRBV6-2/TRBV6-3
abundance: many
CDR3aa: CASSSDRGNQPQHF
CDR3nt: TGTGCCAGCAGTTCAGACAGGGGGAATCAGCCCCAGCATTTT

j_gene: TRBJ1-1
d_gene: TRBD1
v_gene: TRBV6-1
abundance: few
CDR3aa: CASRPPGQMNTEAFF
CDR3nt: TGTGCCAGCAGACCTCCGGGACAGATGAACACCGAAGCTTTCTTT

j_gene: TRBJ2-1
d_gene: -
v_gene: TRBV20-1
abundance: many
CDR3aa: CSARDGGTLDNEQFF
CDR3nt: TGCAGTGCTAGAGATGGTGGGACCCTCGACAATGAGCAGTTCTTC

j_gene: TRBJ2-7
d_gene: -
v_gene: TRBV7-9
abundance: many
CDR3aa: CASSPESLSIYEQYF
CDR3nt: TGTGCCAGCAGCCCAGAGTCTCTCTCGATCTACGAGCAGTACTTC

j_gene: TRBJ2-1
d_gene: TRBD2
v_gene: TRBV6-1
abundance: few
CDR3aa: CASTKNLAGEPNEQFF
CDR3nt: TGTGCCAGCACTAAAAATCTAGCGGGAGAGCCGAATGAGCAGTTCTTC

j_gene: TRBJ2-7
d_gene: TRBD2
v_gene: TRBV24-1
abundance: many
CDR3aa: CATSDARGVRERDEQYF
CDR3nt: TGTGCCACCAGTGATGCCCGGGGCGTGCGGGAGCGTGACGAGCAGTACTTC

j_gene: TRBJ2-5
d_gene: -
v_gene: TRBV5-1
abundance: -
CDR3aa: CASSPLHGGQETQYF
CDR3nt: TGCGCCAGTAGCCCGCTCCATGGGGGCCAAGAGACCCAGTACTTC

j_gene: TRBJ2-5
d_gene: TRBD1
v_gene: TRBV7-9
abundance: many
CDR3aa: CASSQDWDRRPLGFETQYF
CDR3nt: TGTGCCAGCAGCCAGGACTGGGACAGGAGGCCCTTGGGTTTCGAGACCCAGTACTTC

j_gene: TRBJ1-1
d_gene: -
v_gene: TRBV27
abundance: many
CDR3aa: CASSITPTGSVRAFF
CDR3nt: TGTGCCAGCAGTATAACCCCGACAGGCTCCGTTAGAGCTTTCTTT

j_gene: TRBJ2-1
d_gene: TRBD2
v_gene: TRBV5-4
abundance: many
CDR3aa: CASSPGLAGAHSYNEQFF
CDR3nt: TGTGCCAGCAGCCCGGGACTAGCGGGAGCTCACTCCTACAATGAGCAGTTCTTC

j_gene: TRBJ1-5
d_gene: -
v_gene: TRBV6-5
abundance: many
CDR3aa: CASSYSPGNGQPQHF
CDR3nt: TGTGCCAGCAGTTACTCGCCAGGGAACGGGCAGCCCCAGCATTTT

j_gene: TRBJ2-3
d_gene: -
v_gene: TRBV11-2
abundance: many
CDR3aa: CASSLDQGIDTRYF
CDR3nt: TGTGCCAGCAGCTTAGATCAAGGGATAGATACGCGGTATTTT

j_gene: TRBJ1-2
d_gene: -
v_gene: TRBV12-3/TRBV12-4
abundance: -
CDR3aa: CASSPHGPVGGYTF
CDR3nt: TGTGCCAGCAGCCCACATGGGCCAGTAGGTGGCTACACCTTC

j_gene: TRBJ2-1
d_gene: TRBD2
v_gene: TRBV11-2
abundance: few
CDR3aa: CASSSTAGVGGEQFF
CDR3nt: TGTGCCAGCAGCTCCACAGCGGGAGTTGGTGGTGAGCAGTTCTTC

j_gene: TRBJ2-3
d_gene: -
v_gene: TRBV20-1
abundance: -
CDR3aa: CRARETSTDTQYF
CDR3nt: TGCAGGGCCCGGGAGACTAGCACAGATACGCAGTATTTT

j_gene: TRBJ2-2
d_gene: -
v_gene: TRBV30
abundance: many
CDR3aa: CAWSVVMGEPGELFF
CDR3nt: TGTGCCTGGAGTGTAGTTATGGGGGAACCCGGGGAGCTGTTTTTT

j_gene: TRBJ2-7
d_gene: TRBD2
v_gene: TRBV5-1
abundance: -
CDR3aa: CASSIYTSVRGEQYF
CDR3nt: TGCGCCAGCAGCATCTACACTAGCGTGAGAGGCGAGCAGTACTTC

j_gene: TRBJ1-4
d_gene: -
v_gene: TRBV11-2
abundance: -
CDR3aa: CASSLKIGPNEKLFF
CDR3nt: TGTGCCAGCAGCCTAAAGATAGGGCCTAATGAAAAACTGTTTTTT

j_gene: TRBJ2-1
d_gene: -
v_gene: TRBV20-1
abundance: many
CDR3aa: CSASSVGDWNEQFF
CDR3nt: TGCAGTGCTAGCTCAGTGGGGGATTGGAATGAGCAGTTCTTC

j_gene: TRBJ2-7
d_gene: TRBD2
v_gene: TRBV20-1
abundance: many
CDR3aa: CSALGLADKNIYEQYF
CDR3nt: TGCAGTGCTTTGGGACTAGCGGACAAGAACATCTACGAGCAGTACTTC

j_gene: TRBJ2-7
d_gene: TRBD2
v_gene: TRBV6-5
abundance: many
CDR3aa: CASSYWGTSGRAVYEQYF
CDR3nt: TGTGCCAGCAGTTACTGGGGGACTAGCGGGAGGGCAGTCTACGAGCAGTACTTC

j_gene: TRBJ2-1
d_gene: -
v_gene: TRBV5-1
abundance: -
CDR3aa: CASSWLQRYEQFF
CDR3nt: TGCGCCAGCAGCTGGCTCCAGCGTTATGAGCAGTTCTTC

j_gene: TRBJ1-3
d_gene: -
v_gene: TRBV28
abundance: many
CDR3aa: CASRLQGGNSGNTIYF
CDR3nt: TGTGCCAGCAGGTTACAGGGAGGGAACTCTGGAAACACCATATATTTT

j_gene: TRBJ2-4
d_gene: -
v_gene: TRBV10-2
abundance: -
CDR3aa: CASSEWGAVTKNIQYF
CDR3nt: TGCGCCAGCAGTGAGTGGGGGGCGGTTACCAAAAACATTCAGTACTTC

j_gene: TRBJ1-5
d_gene: TRBD1
v_gene: TRBV12-3/TRBV12-4
abundance: many
CDR3aa: CASSLSTGGNQPQHF
CDR3nt: TGTGCCAGCAGTTTAAGCACAGGGGGCAATCAGCCCCAGCATTTT

j_gene: TRBJ2-2
d_gene: -
v_gene: TRBV18
abundance: -
CDR3aa: CASSQETDGELFF
CDR3nt: TGTGCCAGCTCACAAGAGACGGACGGGGAGCTGTTTTTT

j_gene: TRBJ2-5
d_gene: TRBD1
v_gene: TRBV6-2/TRBV6-3
abundance: -
CDR3aa: CASSCRQGAVETQNF
CDR3nt: TGTGCCAGCAGTTGCCGACAGGGGGCGGTGGAGACCCAGAACTTC

j_gene: TRBJ2-1
d_gene: -
v_gene: TRBV4-1
abundance: many
CDR3aa: CASSQGGTRFYNEQFF
CDR3nt: TGCGCCAGCAGCCAAGGAGGGACAAGATTTTACAATGAGCAGTTCTTC

j_gene: TRBJ1-4
d_gene: -
v_gene: TRBV16
abundance: few
CDR3aa: CAIIQSSPTNEKLFF
CDR3nt: TGTGCCATCATCCAATCGTCGCCAACTAATGAAAAACTGTTTTTT

j_gene: TRBJ1-2
d_gene: TRBD1
v_gene: TRBV20-1
abundance: many
CDR3aa: CSARSDRENGYTF
CDR3nt: TGCAGTGCTAGATCGGACAGGGAGAATGGCTACACCTTC

j_gene: TRBJ2-7
d_gene: TRBD2
v_gene: TRBV2
abundance: few
CDR3aa: CASSPATSGRTFAYEQYF
CDR3nt: TGTGCCAGCAGTCCAGCGACTAGCGGGAGGACCTTCGCCTACGAGCAGTACTTC

j_gene: TRBJ2-3
d_gene: TRBD2
v_gene: TRBV6-1
abundance: few
CDR3aa: CASNYRGLAGGGVDTQYF
CDR3nt: TGTGCCAGCAACTACAGGGGACTAGCGGGAGGGGGAGTAGATACGCAGTATTTT

j_gene: TRBJ1-5
d_gene: -
v_gene: TRBV11-2
abundance: many
CDR3aa: CASSSTSGNQPQHF
CDR3nt: TGTGCCAGCAGCTCCACCTCCGGCAATCAGCCCCAGCATTTT

j_gene: TRBJ2-6
d_gene: -
v_gene: TRBV12-3/TRBV12-4
abundance: many
CDR3aa: CASRSTSGANVLTF
CDR3nt: TGTGCCAGCAGATCAACCTCTGGGGCCAACGTCCTGACTTTC

j_gene: TRBJ2-1
d_gene: -
v_gene: TRBV7-2
abundance: many
CDR3aa: CASSINRVGGHEQFF
CDR3nt: TGTGCCAGCAGCATAAACAGGGTTGGTGGGCATGAGCAGTTCTTC

j_gene: TRBJ1-6
d_gene: -
v_gene: TRBV6-1
abundance: many
CDR3aa: CASSDGEGYSPLHF
CDR3nt: TGTGCCAGCAGTGATGGGGAGGGATATTCACCCCTCCACTTT

j_gene: TRBJ1-3
d_gene: -
v_gene: TRBV3-1
abundance: few
CDR3aa: CASSPLGGNTIYF
CDR3nt: TGTGCCAGCAGCCCCCTAGGAGGAAACACCATATATTTT

j_gene: TRBJ2-1
d_gene: TRBD1
v_gene: TRBV12-3/TRBV12-4
abundance: many
CDR3aa: CASGTSGTEYNEQFF
CDR3nt: TGTGCCAGCGGGACGTCCGGGACAGAATACAATGAGCAGTTCTTC

j_gene: TRBJ1-6
d_gene: TRBD1
v_gene: TRBV7-9
abundance: many
CDR3aa: CASSLVTGGSSPLHF
CDR3nt: TGTGCCAGCAGCTTAGTGACAGGGGGCTCTTCACCCCTCCACTTT